This T cell receptor beta chain appears in the sequencing data of a study of monozygotic twins with inflammatory bowel disease. Notes on the study in general: People with IBD had fewer clonotypes in common with others than healthy twins did, especially with disease activity.

As to this clonotype: Antigen specificity is unknown.

Input per TCR library consisted of around 4,000 ng of total RNA. Each UMI, carrying a 6-nucleotide sample barcode, came from template switching. Following a re-call of the 5' RACE reads, TCRdb has one entry per CDR3 protein and lacks DNA. This sample contains roughly 120,000 distinct CDR3 sequences. Isolation of total RNA was performed on whole blood, with no prior T cell sorting. The receptor was derived from a human donor with ulcerative colitis or Crohn's disease, or a healthy co-twin of an affected twin (not recorded which). The specimen sequenced was blood.

CDR3: CASSQDRGNNEQFF. V is TRBV3-1 and J is TRBJ2-1; TCRdb designates TRBD2, a call that cannot be tested without DNA. The germline CDR1 and CDR2 sequences are LGHDT and YNNKEL (reference sequence). The CDR3 runs to 14 residues.